The sequence of this T cell receptor beta chain was determined in a study of T cells after posttransplantation cyclophosphamide. Study-level results: TRB overlap between skin or GI tissue T cells and blood was limited. Later post-transplant blood repertoires were often dominated by donor CD8+ memory clones. Recipient CMV seropositivity and CMV reactivation strongly tracked TRB clonality.

Per the germline V gene, CDR1 is SQVTM and CDR2 is ANQGSEA. Between the trimmed V and J ends, which lost 4 bases and 0 bases, there was a span of 10 bases. The CDR3 has 14 amino acids. Data came from immunoSEQ multiplex PCR; TCRdb stores just in-frame clones and leaves some out. Observed in the sample are 40,000 to 55,000 clones, none of them singletons. This related bone marrow graft donor gave peripheral blood on the day of marrow donation. This clone was recorded a few times. Its antigen remains unknown. This TCR was sampled from a man aged 35-49 years in good health, CMV-negative, and a related stem cell transplant donor. This chain links TRBV29-1 with TRBJ1-5; maybe TRBD1 (5 bases). Input material: PBMCs. DNA for the CDR3: TGCAGCGTTGGGGGCCAATATAGCAATCAGCCCCAGCATTTT. Protein product: CSVGGQYSNQPQHF.